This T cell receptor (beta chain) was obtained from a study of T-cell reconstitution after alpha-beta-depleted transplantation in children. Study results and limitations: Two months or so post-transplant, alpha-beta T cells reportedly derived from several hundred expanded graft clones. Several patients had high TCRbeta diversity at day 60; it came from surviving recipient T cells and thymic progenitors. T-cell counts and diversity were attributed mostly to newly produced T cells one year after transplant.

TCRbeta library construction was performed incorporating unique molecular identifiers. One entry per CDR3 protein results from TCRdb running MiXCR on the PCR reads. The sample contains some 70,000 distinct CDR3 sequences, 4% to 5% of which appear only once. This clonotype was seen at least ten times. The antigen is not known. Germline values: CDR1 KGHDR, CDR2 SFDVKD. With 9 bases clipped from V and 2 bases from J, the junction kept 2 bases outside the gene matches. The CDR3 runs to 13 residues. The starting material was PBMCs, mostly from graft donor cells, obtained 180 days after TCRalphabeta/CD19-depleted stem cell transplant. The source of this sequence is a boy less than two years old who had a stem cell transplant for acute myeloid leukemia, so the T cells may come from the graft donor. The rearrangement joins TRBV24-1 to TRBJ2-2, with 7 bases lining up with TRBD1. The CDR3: CATGTANTGELFF. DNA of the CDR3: TGTGCCACCGGGACAGCCAACACCGGGGAGCTGTTTTTT.